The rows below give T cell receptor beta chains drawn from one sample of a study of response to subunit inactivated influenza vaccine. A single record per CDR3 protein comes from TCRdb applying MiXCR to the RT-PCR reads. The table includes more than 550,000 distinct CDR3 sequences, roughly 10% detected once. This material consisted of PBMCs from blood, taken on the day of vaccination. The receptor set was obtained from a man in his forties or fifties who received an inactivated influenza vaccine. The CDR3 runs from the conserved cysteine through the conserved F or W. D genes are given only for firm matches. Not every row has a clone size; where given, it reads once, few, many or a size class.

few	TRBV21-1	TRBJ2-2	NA	TGTGCCAGCAGCTCCCGAGAGATAGCGGGGGGGCCGAACACCGGGGAGCTGTTTTTT	CASSSREIAGGPNTGELFF
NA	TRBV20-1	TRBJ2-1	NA	TGCAGTGCTAGGCCTGCACTTTACAATGAGCAGTTCTTC	CSARPALYNEQFF
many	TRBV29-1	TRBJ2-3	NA	TGCAGCGCCCAGGGGTCCGGCACAGATACGCAGTATTTT	CSAQGSGTDTQYF
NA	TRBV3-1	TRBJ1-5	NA	TGTGCCAGCAGCCAAGGGTTTTACAGCAATCAGCCCCAGCATTTT	CASSQGFYSNQPQHF
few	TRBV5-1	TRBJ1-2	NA	TGCGCCAGCAGCAAAACGACAGGTATCGACCCTAACTATGGCTACACCTTC	CASSKTTGIDPNYGYTF
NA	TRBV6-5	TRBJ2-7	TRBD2	TGTGCCAGCAGTTACGGTCGGGGGGAGTGGTACGAGCAGTACTTC	CASSYGRGEWYEQYF
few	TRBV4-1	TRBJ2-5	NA	TGCGCCAGCAGCCGCTCAAAGGACGGTGAGACCCAGTACTTC	CASSRSKDGETQYF
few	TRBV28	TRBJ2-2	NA	TGTGCCAGCAGTAAGGGTGGGGGCCTAAGCGGGGAGCTGTTTTTT	CASSKGGGLSGELFF
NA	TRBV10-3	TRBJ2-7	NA	TGTGCCATCATGAATGGGGTAGGCGAGCAGTACTTC	CAIMNGVGEQYF
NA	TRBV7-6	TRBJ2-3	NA	TGTGCCAGCAGAAAGCTAGCGATGGTTGGGTACACAGATACGCAGTATTTT	CASRKLAMVGYTDTQYF
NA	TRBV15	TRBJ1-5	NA	TGTGCCACCAGCAGAGACGCGCGGGGGGGCAATCAGCCCCAGCATTTT	CATSRDARGGNQPQHF
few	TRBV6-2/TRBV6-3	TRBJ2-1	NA	TGTGCCAGCAGTTATGAACAGATGGGCATCAAGTTCTTC	CASSYEQMGIKFF
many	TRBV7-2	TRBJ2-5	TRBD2	TGTGCCAGCAGCCTGCCGGGGCTAGCGGGGAGACAAGAGACCCAGTACTTC	CASSLPGLAGRQETQYF
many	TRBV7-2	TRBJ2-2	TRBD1	TGTGCCAGCAGTAACAGACAGGGGGCGCGCACCGGGGAGCTGTTTTTT	CASSNRQGARTGELFF
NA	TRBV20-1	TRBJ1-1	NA	TGCAGTGCTGAGCGGTTCAGGAACACTGAAGCTTTCTTT	CSAERFRNTEAFF
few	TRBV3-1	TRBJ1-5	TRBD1	TGTGCCAGCAGCCTAACGGGACAGGGTGGTCAGCCCCAGCATTTT	CASSLTGQGGQPQHF
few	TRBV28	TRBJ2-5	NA	TGTGCCAGCAGTTCCCCACGGGAGCAAGAGACCCAGTACTTC	CASSSPREQETQYF
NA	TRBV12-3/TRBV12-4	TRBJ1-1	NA	TGTGCCAGCAGTTCCCACGGACCGGGAAACACTGAAGCTTTCTTT	CASSSHGPGNTEAFF
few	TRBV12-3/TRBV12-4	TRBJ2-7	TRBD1	TGTGCCAGCAGGGGGACAGGGGGCCTGGGGGAGCAGTACTTC	CASRGTGGLGEQYF
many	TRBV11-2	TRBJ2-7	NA	TGTGCCAGCAGCTTAGTGGAGGGCTACGAGCAGTACTTC	CASSLVEGYEQYF
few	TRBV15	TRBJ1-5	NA	TGTGCCACCAGCAGAGATTTGGGGGGCATTCAGCCCCAGCATTTT	CATSRDLGGIQPQHF
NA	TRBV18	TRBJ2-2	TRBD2	TGTGCCAGCTCACCCCCCCTAGCGGGGACCACCGGGGAGCTGTTTTTT	CASSPPLAGTTGELFF
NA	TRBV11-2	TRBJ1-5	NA	TGTGCCAGCAGCTTAGGACACCTTAGCAATCAGCCCCAGCATTTT	CASSLGHLSNQPQHF
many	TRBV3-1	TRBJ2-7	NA	TGTGCCAGCAGCCCCGACAATCCCTACGAGCAGTACTTC	CASSPDNPYEQYF
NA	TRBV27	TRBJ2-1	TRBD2	TGTGCCAGCAGCTCCCCGAGGGGTAGCGGGAGGGCTGGCTCCTACAATGAGCAGTTCTTC	CASSSPRGSGRAGSYNEQFF
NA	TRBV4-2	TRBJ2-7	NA	TGTGCCAGCAGCCAAGGGGCGCGATCCTACGAGCAGTACTTC	CASSQGARSYEQYF
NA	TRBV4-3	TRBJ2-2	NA	TGCGCCAGCAGCGAAGGGGCCACGGCCAACACCGGGGAGCTGTTTTTT	CASSEGATANTGELFF
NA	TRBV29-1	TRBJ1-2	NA	TGCAGCTCGGGGGAAAACTATGGCTACACCTTC	CSSGENYGYTF
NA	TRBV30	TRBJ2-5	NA	TGTGCCTGGAGACTACCGGGACAACAAGAGACCCAGTACTTC	CAWRLPGQQETQYF
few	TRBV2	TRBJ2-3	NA	TGTGCCAGCAGCCACGTGGGGGCAATAGATACGCAGTATTTT	CASSHVGAIDTQYF
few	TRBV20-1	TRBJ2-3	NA	TGCAGTGCTAGAGATCTGGACCACACAGATACGCAGTATTTT	CSARDLDHTDTQYF
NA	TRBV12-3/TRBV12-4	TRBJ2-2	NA	TGTGCCAGCAGCACACCGGGGACTGGCTCCGGGGAGCTGTTTTTT	CASSTPGTGSGELFF
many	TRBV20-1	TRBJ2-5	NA	TGCAGTGCTAGTAGGGGACTAGAGACCCAGTACTTC	CSASRGLETQYF
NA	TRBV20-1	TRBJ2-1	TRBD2	TGCAGTGCTAGAGATACGAGACTAGCGATTCGGGGATCCTACAATGAGCAGTTCTTC	CSARDTRLAIRGSYNEQFF
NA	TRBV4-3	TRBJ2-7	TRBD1	TGCGCCAGCAGCCAAGAACCGGGACAGAGCTACGAGCAGTACTTC	CASSQEPGQSYEQYF
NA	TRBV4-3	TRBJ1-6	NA	TGCGCCAGCAGCCAGCAGGACACCGAGTTAGCCTATAATTCACCCCTCCACTTT	CASSQQDTELAYNSPLHF
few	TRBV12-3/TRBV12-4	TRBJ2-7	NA	TGTGCCAGCAGCCCGGGACGCTTGAGCTCCTACGAGCAGTACTTC	CASSPGRLSSYEQYF
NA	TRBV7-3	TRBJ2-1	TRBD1	TGTGCCAGCAGCCCCTGGGGCCCACTCGGGACAGGGACGTACAATGAGCAGTTCTTC	CASSPWGPLGTGTYNEQFF
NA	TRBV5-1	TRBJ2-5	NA	TGCGCCAGCAGCTCACAGGGGCCCGGGGGGGAGACCCAGTACTTC	CASSSQGPGGETQYF
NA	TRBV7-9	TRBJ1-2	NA	TGTGCCAGCAGCTTGGGGATTGGATCTAACTATGGCTACACCTTC	CASSLGIGSNYGYTF
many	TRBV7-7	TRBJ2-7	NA	TGTGCCAGCAGCTTAGACAGCGGCGGGTCCTACGAGCAGTACTTC	CASSLDSGGSYEQYF
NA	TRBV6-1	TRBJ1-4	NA	TGTGCCAGCAGCAAGGACGGAATTAATGAAAAACTGTTTTTT	CASSKDGINEKLFF
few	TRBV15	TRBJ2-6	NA	TGTGCCACCAGCAGAGCAATAGGGCCTGGGGCCAACGTCCTGACTTTC	CATSRAIGPGANVLTF
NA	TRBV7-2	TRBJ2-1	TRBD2	TGTGCCAGCAGCAATACACCGGGACTAGCGGGAGGGTGGGAGCAGTTCTTC	CASSNTPGLAGGWEQFF
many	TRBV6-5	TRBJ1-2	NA	TGTGCCAGCAGTTACGACTTCCAGGGTTGGGACTATGGCTACACCTTC	CASSYDFQGWDYGYTF
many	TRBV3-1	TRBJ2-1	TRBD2	TGTGCCAGCAGCATCGGGAGGACGAGACAATCTCCTGGCTCCTACAATGAGCAGTTCTTC	CASSIGRTRQSPGSYNEQFF
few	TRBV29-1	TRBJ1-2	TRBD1	TGCAGCGTTGAAAGGGACAGGGGGGACTATGGCTACACCTTC	CSVERDRGDYGYTF
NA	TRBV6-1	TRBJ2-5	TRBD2	TGTGCCAGCAGTCCCCGACTAGCGGGAGACCAAGAGACCCAGTACTTC	CASSPRLAGDQETQYF
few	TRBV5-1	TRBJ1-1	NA	TGCGCCAGCAGCTTGGCCGAGGGGGTTAACACTGAAGCTTTCTTT	CASSLAEGVNTEAFF